This entry lists 23 T cell receptor beta chains sequenced from one sample in a study of regulatory T cells in long-lasting Graves disease. Time point in this sample: persistent/refractory GD, antithyroid drugs over 5 years with positive TRAb. The TCR library was made from RNA extracted from PBMCs. Combining iRepertoire HTBI primers with Arm-PCR of CDR3 regions, the authors built TCR beta libraries. From the multiplex PCR reads, TCRdb called clonotypes with MiXCR, one entry per CDR3 protein. The sample consists of roughly 700,000 distinct CDR3 sequences, around 32% of them appearing once. Sequencing used peripheral blood mononuclear cells (PBMCs), obtained when the disease was refractory, from a patient treated with antithyroid drugs. The receptors derive from a female donor with Graves disease.

In its sample, this clonotype was seen a few times. The V gene is TRBV5-6, the J gene TRBJ1-1; D not resolved. V was cut by 0 bases and J by 1 base, with 10 bases left in between. In germline, CDR1 is SGHDT, CDR2 YYEEEE. The CDR3 is made up of 15 amino acids. CDR3 sequence: CASSLGVVQNTEAFF. The CDR3 DNA reads TGTGCCAGCAGCTTGGGGGTGGTGCAGAACACTGAAGCTTTCTTT.

This sequence joins TRBV30 and TRBJ2-7; D unresolved. The germline V gene encodes CDR1 GTSNPN and CDR2 SVGIG (reference sequence). V lost 0 bases, J lost 2 bases, and 8 bases lay in between. The CDR3 length is 13 residues. CDR3 amino acids: CAWSVMAAYEQYF. The DNA of the CDR3 is TGTGCCTGGAGTGTAATGGCAGCCTACGAGCAGTACTTC.

This clonotype showed up just a few times. The J gene is TRBJ2-1, the V gene TRBV11-2; 8 nucleotides match TRBD2. The ends lost 5 bases at V and 5 bases at J; junction bases unmatched: 11. The germline V gene encodes CDR1 SGHAT and CDR2 FQNNGV. The CDR3 covers 16 residues. The CDR3 loop reads CASSLTGGGLNNEQFF. The CDR3, as DNA: TGTGCCAGCAGCCTAACGGGGGGGGGCCTTAACAATGAGCAGTTCTTC.

Comment on this clonotype: Germline is not matched at one junction end, which may reflect a read error. The chain employs TRBV3-1 and TRBJ2-7; D perhaps matches TRBD2 (5 bases). This CDR3 contains 15 residues. The germline CDR1 and CDR2 sequences are LGHDT and YNNKEL (reference sequence). CDR3 coding DNA: TGTGCCAGCAGCCAAGTGGATGGGAGTGGAAGCGAGCGGTACTTC. Its protein is CASSQVDGSGSERYF.

The chain is built from TRBV10-3 and TRBJ1-4; D is uncertain. Germline CDR1 reads ENHRY; CDR2 reads SYGVKD. V was shortened by 3 bases and J by 7 bases, with 12 bases between the two germline ends. This CDR3 has 14 residues. The CDR3 region has the DNA TGTGCCATCAGTGACACGGCCGAATTTGAAAAACTGTTTTTT. It specifies CAISDTAEFEKLFF.

The chain has TRBV18 and TRBJ1-1; maybe TRBD1 (6 bases). Trimming stripped 2 bases from V and 4 bases from J, with 14 bases between. This CDR3 contains 15 residues. From germline, CDR1 is KGHSH and CDR2 LQKENI. The CDR3, as DNA: TGTGCCAGCTCACCATCGGCGGGGGCCGGCACTGAAGCTTTCTTT. It encodes CASSPSAGAGTEAFF.

This clonotype was observed many times. This chain connects TRBV5-5 to TRBJ2-5; D ambiguous. This CDR3 has 15 amino acids. Per the germline V gene, CDR1 is SGHKS and CDR2 is YYEKEE (reference sequence). V was clipped by 0 bases and J by 5 bases, with 14 bases between them. The CDR3 DNA follows: TGTGCCAGCAGCTTGGGAGGTGGTGGTGTCGAGACCCAGTACTTC. Amino acids: CASSLGGGGVETQYF.

This clonotype appeared a few times. The chain links TRBV7-2 to TRBJ2-2, with 7 positions matching TRBD2. Germline assignment: CDR1 SGHTA and CDR2 FQGNSA. The CDR3 is 16 residues long. Trimming removed 5 bases from V and 1 base from J; junction bases left unmatched: 7. The CDR3 spells CASSALGRVNTGELFF. CDR3 coding DNA: TGTGCCAGCAGCGCTCTGGGGAGGGTGAACACCGGGGAGCTGTTTTTT.

This clonotype has at least ten counts. V usage is TRBV2 and J usage is TRBJ1-6, with 8 bases identical to TRBD1. The ends lost 1 base at V and 10 bases at J; junction bases unmatched: 6. The CDR3 spans 15 residues. CDR1 is SNHLY and CDR2 is FYNNEI in the germline V gene. In nucleotides, the CDR3 is TGTGCCAGCAGTGAAGAGGCAGGGGGCTTGTCACCCCTCCACTTT. It specifies CASSEEAGGLSPLHF.

The chain combines TRBV6-6 with TRBJ1-2; D is perhaps TRBD1 (5 bases). Trimming took off 0 bases at V and 3 bases at J, with 17 bases between the two ends. Germline-derived CDR1 and CDR2 are MNHNY and SVGAGI (reference sequence). The CDR3 is 17 amino acids. CDR3 protein: CASSYSSFAAGHYGYTF. The CDR3 nucleotides read TGTGCCAGCAGTTACTCGAGTTTTGCTGCGGGGCACTATGGCTACACCTTC.

The chain has TRBV20-1 and TRBJ1-5, with D possibly being TRBD1 (5 bases). The CDR3 sequence is 14 residues long. CDR1 and CDR2 (germline): DFQATT, SNEGSKA (reference sequence). Trimming took 3 bases from V and 5 from J, leaving 14 bases between them. CDR3 in amino acids: CSARESRGDQPQHF. CDR3 in DNA: TGCAGTGCTAGGGAATCGAGGGGTGATCAGCCCCAGCATTTT.

Ten or more counts support this clonotype. J is TRBJ1-2 and V is TRBV28; no reliable D call. CDR3 length: 14 residues. CDR1 is MDHEN and CDR2 is SYDVKM in the germline V gene. Trimming left V 2 bases short and J 2 bases short, with 9 bases between. CDR3 DNA: TGTGCCAGCAGTTTAGTGACAAACAACTATGGCTACACCTTC. Its translation: CASSLVTNNYGYTF.

The gene calls are TRBV29-1 and TRBJ1-4; D is ambiguous. Germline V gene lookup returns CDR1 SQVTM and CDR2 ANQGSEA. This CDR3 has 14 amino acids. Trimming stripped 4 bases from V and 6 bases from J, with 15 bases between. The CDR3 coding sequence is TGCAGCGTTGTCCTCCGGGGAAGGGATGAAAAACTGTTTTTT. Its protein is CSVVLRGRDEKLFF.

The chain is built from TRBV20-1 and TRBJ1-5; D not certain. Per the germline V gene, CDR1 is DFQATT and CDR2 is SNEGSKA (reference sequence). The CDR3 length is 13 residues. V lost 3 bases and J lost 4, with 10 bases in between. The CDR3: CSASGPRNQPQHF. In DNA, the CDR3 is TGCAGTGCTAGTGGACCGCGAAATCAGCCCCAGCATTTT.

The rearrangement links TRBV20-1 to TRBJ1-6; unclear D gene. This CDR3 has 13 amino acids. Trimming took 0 bases from V and 5 from J, leaving 5 bases between them. Germline V gives CDR1 DFQATT, CDR2 SNEGSKA (reference sequence). CDR3 sequence reads: CSARERHNSPLHF. In nucleotides, the CDR3 is TGCAGTGCTAGAGAAAGACATAATTCACCCCTCCACTTT.

The chain is built from TRBV2 and TRBJ1-1; 11 nucleotides line up with TRBD1. The V and J ends lost 7 bases and 5 bases, in that order; junction bases with no gene match: 12. The germline V gene encodes CDR1 SNHLY and CDR2 FYNNEI. The CDR3 extends over 16 amino acids. CDR3 nucleotides: TGTGCCAGCACCTTAAGGGGGGACAGGGGGGGGACTGAAGCTTTCTTT. Amino acid sequence: CASTLRGDRGGTEAFF.

This rearrangement joins TRBV6-1 to TRBJ2-7; tentative D call: TRBD2 (7 bases). Germline values: CDR1 MNHNS, CDR2 SASEGT. The CDR3 is made up of 15 amino acids. V was pared by 1 base and J by 3 bases, with 13 bases between. The CDR3 nucleotides read TGTGCCAGCAGTGAAGACAGGGAGGGGAACTACGAGCAGTACTTC. As protein: CASSEDREGNYEQYF.

In its sample, this clonotype was seen a few times. V gene TRBV29-1 combines with J gene TRBJ2-5; 12 bases line up with TRBD1. CDR1 is SQVTM and CDR2 is ANQGSEA in the germline V gene. The CDR3 contains 15 residues. Losses at the gene ends were 4 bases for V and 4 bases for J; bases not matched to a gene: 7. CDR3 sequence (DNA): TGCAGCGTTGGAGGGACAGGGGGCTTGGGAGAGACCCAGTACTTC. As protein: CSVGGTGGLGETQYF.

This chain connects TRBV9 to TRBJ2-7; 8 nucleotides align to TRBD2. CDR1 SGDLS and CDR2 YYNGEE come from the germline V gene. CDR3 length equals 16 residues. The trim removed 0 bases at V and 1 base at J, leaving 6 bases unmatched. CDR3 sequence reads: CASSVGVAGPSYEQYF. For the CDR3, the DNA is TGTGCCAGCAGCGTAGGGGTAGCGGGGCCTTCCTACGAGCAGTACTTC. Looking up the rest from reference TRBV9 and TRBJ2-7 gives the full variable domain: DSGVTQTPKHLITATGQRVTLRCSPRSGDLSVYWYQQSLDQGLQFLIQYYNGEERAKGNILERFSAQQFPDLHSELNLSSLELGDSALYFCASSVGVAGPSYEQYFGPGTRLTVT.

This clonotype was detected only a few times. The chain uses TRBV15 and TRBJ1-2; tentatively, D is TRBD1 (5 bases). Between the trimmed V and J ends, which lost 5 bases and 4 bases, there was a span of 17 bases. The CDR3 loop spans 15 amino acids. Germline V CDR1 and CDR2: LNHNV, YYDKDF (reference sequence). In nucleotides, the CDR3 is TGTGCCACCAGCCCTAGGGGAGGGCCCGTCTATGGCTACACCTTC. This codes for CATSPRGGPVYGYTF.

The chain combines TRBV20-1 with TRBJ2-4; D ambiguous. This CDR3 is 15 amino acids long. Trimming took 0 bases from V and 2 from J, leaving 11 bases between them. CDR1 and CDR2 from the germline V gene are DFQATT and SNEGSKA (reference sequence). The CDR3 DNA sequence: TGCAGTGCTAGAGATCTCCGATCGACCAAAAACATTCAGTACTTC. Amino acid sequence: CSARDLRSTKNIQYF.

As regards this clonotype: At one end the junction does not follow the germline gene, possibly because of a read error. The chain is built from TRBV6-1 and TRBJ1-6; maybe TRBD1 (5 bases). In germline, CDR1 is MNHNS, CDR2 SASEGT. The CDR3 length is 14 residues. The CDR3, as DNA: TGTGCCAGCAGGCCAGGGAGTTTTAATTCACCCTTCCACTTT. Its protein is CASRPGSFNSPFHF.

This chain connects TRBV12-3 or TRBV12-4 to TRBJ1-3; the D gene is possibly TRBD1 (6 bases). The CDR3 has 17 residues. Trimming cost V 5 bases and J 1 base, with 18 bases left between them. CDR3 in DNA: TGTGCCAGCAGTCTCCAGTTGGGGGGGGCATCTGGAAACACCATATATTTT. Translating gives CASSLQLGGASGNTIYF.